Here is one T cell receptor (beta chain) with its context. The data were produced by immunoSEQ multiplex PCR, yet TCRdb's version contains in-frame clones alone and is incomplete. The data show 210,000 or so clones, around nine tenths seen once. The data were taken from a study of cytomegalovirus exposure and HLA in healthy donors. This CDR3 is 16 amino acids long. Germline loops: CDR1 MNHEY, CDR2 SVGAGI. V was shortened by 3 bases and J by 1 base, with 12 bases between the two germline ends. What was sequenced was PBMCs. The genes are TRBV6-5 and TRBJ2-2; D may be TRBD2 (6 bases). This TCR derives from a woman younger than 30 in good health and CMV-seronegative. The CDR3 coding sequence is TGTGCCAGCAGTTATGGGGGAGGTCGGAACACCGGGGAGCTGTTTTTT. Translation: CASSYGGGRNTGELFF.